Following are 31 T cell receptor beta chains from one sample sequenced in a study of T cell responses to AZD1222 COVID-19 vaccine (dated by TCRdb to the early 2020s). Libraries were built with the immunoSEQ multiplex PCR assay. The table comes from immuneACCESS by way of TCRdb, which keeps in-frame sequences with V and J called. Part of the clones is missing from these tables; in studies checked, under half for an unresolved V gene and the rest for unknown reasons. The table for this sample lists roughly 200,000 clones; roughly nine tenths of them were counted only once. In total, the top ten clones hold around 3.7% of the sample. What this sample's time point label stands for: about 28 days (+/-7) after the second vaccine dose. The material was peripheral blood, obtained 28 days after the second AZD1222 dose. The receptors derive from an adult who received the AZD1222 COVID-19 vaccine.

CDR3 DNA: TGTGCCAGCCGGACAGGAGACTATGGCTACACCTTC. Residues: CASRTGDYGYTF. The chain couples TRBV28 to TRBJ1-2; 7 nucleotides agree with TRBD1. Germline V lookup: CDR1 MDHEN, CDR2 SYDVKM. Unmatched junction bases numbered 3, after V lost 8 bases and J lost 3 bases. The CDR3 extends over 12 amino acids.

This rearrangement joins TRBV27 to TRBJ2-6; D is ambiguous. CDR3 length equals 15 residues. V was cut by 5 bases and J by 1 base, with 9 bases left in between. Germline loops: CDR1 MNHEY, CDR2 SMNVEV (reference sequence). This CDR3 is CASSQQKSGANVLTF. The CDR3, as DNA: TGTGCCAGCAGTCAGCAGAAGTCTGGGGCCAACGTCCTGACTTTC.

The chain links TRBV10-1 to TRBJ2-5; 14 nucleotides agree with TRBD2. J was trimmed by 1 base and V by 5 bases; bases with no gene match: 18. This CDR3 is 21 amino acids long. The germline gives CDR1 WNHNN, CDR2 SYGVQD (reference sequence). The CDR3 is CASSRGGTSGRIIPAQETQYF. The DNA for the CDR3 is TGCGCCAGCAGTAGGGGAGGGACTAGCGGGAGAATTATTCCAGCCCAAGAGACCCAGTACTTC.

V gene TRBV4-3 combines with J gene TRBJ1-4; D gene unclear. Trimming cost V 4 bases and J 3 bases, with 6 bases left between them. The CDR3 loop spans 13 amino acids. From germline, CDR1 is LGHNA and CDR2 YSLEER. The CDR3 nucleotides read TGCGCCAGCAGCCGAGGACCTAATGAAAAACTGTTTTTT. Translated: CASSRGPNEKLFF.

The gene calls are TRBV18 and TRBJ2-7; D remains unclear. CDR1 is KGHSH, CDR2 LQKENI, per germline. The CDR3 loop spans 14 amino acids. The V end was cut by 3 bases, the J end by 1 base, with 10 bases between. The CDR3 region has the DNA TGTGCCAGCTCACCTTATGACGGTTCCTACGAGCAGTACTTC. Amino acid sequence: CASSPYDGSYEQYF.

The rearrangement joins TRBV25-1 to TRBJ1-5; 10 bases are a match to TRBD1. The CDR3 has 17 residues. V trimming: 6 bases; J trimming: 0 bases; junction bases outside the gene matches: 8. Germline V gene sequence: CDR1 MGHDK, CDR2 SYGVNS. The CDR3: CASSTGTGAYSNQPQHF. The CDR3 DNA reads as TGTGCCAGCAGCACCGGGACAGGGGCGTATAGCAATCAGCCCCAGCATTTT.

V gene TRBV3-1 (or the pseudogene TRBV3-2) combines with J gene TRBJ1-3; D gene ambiguous. The CDR3 spans 18 residues. Germline V lookup: CDR1 LGHDT, CDR2 YNNKEL (reference sequence). Trimming stripped 2 bases from V and 4 bases from J, with 21 bases between. The CDR3 nucleotides are TGTGCCAGCAGCCAATCTGACCAATGGGGAGGGAGAGGAAACACCATATATTTT. Its protein product is CASSQSDQWGGRGNTIYF.

The chain carries TRBV7-2 and TRBJ2-1; unclear D gene. This CDR3 is 13 amino acids long. Germline V lookup: CDR1 SGHTA, CDR2 FQGNSA. Trimming shortened V by 6 bases and J by 4 bases, and 10 bases separated the two germline ends. CDR3 region: CASSQGPYNEQFF. DNA of the CDR3: TGTGCCAGCAGTCAAGGACCTTACAATGAGCAGTTCTTC.

This clone was detected only once. The rearrangement uses TRBV14 and TRBJ2-7; TRBD2 matches 11 bases. This CDR3 contains 16 residues. J lost 0 bases, V lost 4 bases, and 5 bases had no gene match. Germline V gene lookup returns CDR1 SGHDN and CDR2 FVKESK. The CDR3 reads CASSPHSGRVSYEQYF. Written as DNA, the CDR3 is TGTGCCAGCAGCCCTCATAGCGGGAGGGTCTCCTACGAGCAGTACTTC.

The chain recombines TRBV2 with TRBJ2-5; TRBD2 might be the D (5 bases). This CDR3 has 15 residues. Germline V gene data show CDR1 as SNHLY and CDR2 as FYNNEI. V shed 7 bases and J shed 2 bases, with 17 bases lying between them. In nucleotides, the CDR3 is TGTGCCAGCAAACCCCAGGAGGCCCCGCAAGAGACCCAGTACTTC. It is translated as CASKPQEAPQETQYF.

This chain connects TRBV10-1 to TRBJ2-1; D call uncertain. The CDR3 totals 13 residues. Germline CDR1 and CDR2: WNHNN and SYGVQD (reference sequence). Trimming shortened V by 4 bases and J by 4 bases, and 8 bases separated the two germline ends. CDR3 sequence reads: CASSVGIYNEQFF. The CDR3 DNA sequence: TGCGCCAGCAGTGTCGGAATTTACAATGAGCAGTTCTTC.

This rearrangement joins TRBV10-1 to TRBJ2-7; D possibly uses TRBD1 or TRBD2 (5 bases each). The CDR3 sequence is 13 residues long. With 6 bases removed from V and 2 bases from J, the gap between germline ends came to 11 bases. Germline loops: CDR1 WNHNN, CDR2 SYGVQD (reference sequence). CDR3 DNA: TGCGCCAGCAGCCTTGGGACGGCCTACGAGCAGTACTTC. This sequence encodes CASSLGTAYEQYF.

This clone was observed a single time. The J gene is TRBJ1-1, the V gene TRBV19, with 8 bases that match TRBD1. V gave up 0 bases and J gave up 3 bases; unmatched junction bases: 3. Germline CDR1 LNHDA, CDR2 SQIVND (reference sequence). This CDR3 has 15 residues. Here the CDR3 DNA reads TGTGCCAGTAGTATAGACGCGGGACAGGACACTGAAGCTTTCTTT. It translates to CASSIDAGQDTEAFF.

The rearrangement joins TRBV5-1 to TRBJ1-4, with D hard to call. The CDR3 is made up of 14 amino acids. Trimming took 2 bases from V and 5 from J, leaving 10 bases between them. Germline V gives CDR1 SGHRS, CDR2 YFSETQ. The CDR3 loop reads CASSFLGLNEKLFF. For the CDR3, the DNA is TGCGCCAGCAGCTTTCTTGGCCTAAATGAAAAACTGTTTTTT.

This sequence joins TRBV12-3 or TRBV12-4 and TRBJ2-3; D ambiguous. V shed 5 bases and J shed 2 bases, with 2 bases lying between them. This CDR3 comprises 11 residues. The CDR3: CASSPTDTQYF. CDR3 DNA sequence: TGTGCCAGCAGTCCCACAGATACGCAGTATTTT.

The V gene is TRBV3-1 (or the pseudogene TRBV3-2), the J gene TRBJ2-7; D might be TRBD1 or TRBD2, each matching 5 bases. This CDR3 has 15 amino acids. Germline CDR1 is LGHDT and CDR2 is YNNKEL (reference sequence). Trimming cost V 1 base and J 1 base, with 11 bases left between them. The CDR3 region has the DNA TGTGCCAGCAGCCAAGCCGGGACGGCTTCCTACGAGCAGTACTTC. It codes for CASSQAGTASYEQYF.

The V gene is TRBV6-5, the J gene TRBJ1-5; D remains ambiguous. Per the germline V gene, CDR1 is MNHEY and CDR2 is SVGAGI. CDR3 size: 14 residues. Trimming stripped 4 bases from V and 5 bases from J, with 12 bases between. CDR3 bases: TGTGCCAGCAGTTGGCTCCAGAGAGATCAGCCCCAGCATTTT. Translation gives CASSWLQRDQPQHF.

V and J are TRBV7-3 and TRBJ2-3, with D uncertain. In germline, CDR1 is SGHTA, CDR2 FQGTGA. V lost 3 bases and J lost 5, with 9 bases in between. This CDR3 has 13 residues. CDR3 amino acids: CASSFGQRDTQYF. As DNA, the CDR3 is TGTGCCAGCAGCTTTGGGCAACGAGATACGCAGTATTTT.

This chain connects TRBV4-2 to TRBJ1-2, with 10 nucleotides matching TRBD1. CDR1 LGHNA and CDR2 YNFKEQ come from the germline V gene. CDR3 size: 15 residues. V shed 2 bases and J 4 bases; nucleotides not matched to a gene: 4. CDR3 in amino acids: CASSQTRTGGYGYTF. As DNA, the CDR3 is TGTGCCAGCAGCCAAACTAGGACAGGGGGCTATGGCTACACCTTC.

The CDR3 DNA reads TGTGCCTGGACAGGACGGATGAACACTGAAGCTTTCTTT. Residues: CAWTGRMNTEAFF. This chain joins TRBV30 and TRBJ1-1; no firm D call. V was pared by 4 bases and J by 0 bases, with 9 bases between. CDR1 is GTSNPN, CDR2 SVGIG, per germline (reference sequence). This CDR3 region has 13 residues.

This clone showed up just a few times. The genes are TRBV19 and TRBJ1-4; no clear D. There are 17 residues in the CDR3. V lost 3 bases, J lost 0 bases, and 14 bases lay in between. The germline V gene has CDR1 LNHDA and CDR2 SQIVND (reference sequence). In DNA, the CDR3 is TGTGCCAGTAGTATTGTTATCCCCGGATCAACTAATGAAAAACTGTTTTTT. The encoded protein is CASSIVIPGSTNEKLFF.

The chain recombines TRBV5-1 with TRBJ1-1; 9 bases align to TRBD1. V shed 4 bases and J 5 bases; nucleotides not matched to a gene: 6. The CDR3 covers 14 residues. In germline, CDR1 is SGHRS, CDR2 YFSETQ. The CDR3 bases are TGCGCCAGCAGCGGCGGGACAGGGTTGACTGAAGCTTTCTTT. As protein: CASSGGTGLTEAFF.

The chain uses TRBV6-1 and TRBJ2-1; 12 positions match TRBD2. The CDR3 extends over 15 amino acids. J gave up 6 bases and V 3 bases, and 3 bases lay outside the gene matches. CDR1 is MNHNS and CDR2 is SASEGT in the germline V gene. As DNA, the CDR3 is TGTGCCAGCAGTGAGCGGACTAGCGGGATCAATGAGCAGTTCTTC. This sequence encodes CASSERTSGINEQFF.

The chain has TRBV9 and TRBJ2-1; TRBD1 or TRBD2 may be the D gene (5 bases each). Germline V lookup: CDR1 SGDLS, CDR2 YYNGEE. Trimming took 4 bases from V and 4 from J, leaving 15 bases between them. The CDR3 is 15 amino acids. CDR3 residues: CASSQSGGEYNEQFF. As DNA, the CDR3 is TGTGCCAGCAGCCAAAGTGGGGGAGAGTACAATGAGCAGTTCTTC.

This clone has only one observation. The V and J genes are TRBV5-1 and TRBJ2-2; tentative D call: TRBD1 (5 bases). The length of the CDR3 is 14 residues. The germline V and J ends were trimmed by 0 bases and 4 bases, with 7 bases remaining between them. From germline, CDR1 is SGHRS and CDR2 YFSETQ. The CDR3 nucleotides read TGCGCCAGCAGCTTGGACAGGCTCACCGGGGAGCTGTTTTTT. This gives the protein CASSLDRLTGELFF.

V and J are TRBV9 and TRBJ2-5, with D unclear. V lost 4 bases and J 0 bases, leaving 16 bases between the germline ends. The germline V gene encodes CDR1 SGDLS and CDR2 YYNGEE. This CDR3 comprises 16 residues. CDR3 in DNA: TGTGCCAGCAGCCCCAGTGGCGACATACACCAAGAGACCCAGTACTTC. Its protein is CASSPSGDIHQETQYF.

The chain employs TRBV19 and TRBJ2-5; D remains ambiguous. V lost 5 bases and J lost 5, with 12 bases in between. The CDR3 extends over 13 amino acids. The germline V gene encodes CDR1 LNHDA and CDR2 SQIVND (reference sequence). Written as DNA, the CDR3 is TGTGCCAGTAGTCGGAAAGAAATTGAGACCCAGTACTTC. This translates into CASSRKEIETQYF.

The DNA of the CDR3 is TGCGCCAGCAGCCGGACACAGGGGTCCGGGGCCAACGTCCTGACTTTC. This encodes CASSRTQGSGANVLTF. The rearrangement uses TRBV5-1 and TRBJ2-6; 7 bases fit TRBD1. V trimming: 4 bases; J trimming: 4 bases; junction bases outside the gene matches: 8. The CDR3 consists of 16 residues. Germline CDR1 and CDR2: SGHRS and YFSETQ.

The CDR3 DNA is TGTGCCAGTACTCATCTACAGGGGTCGCCTGAAGCTTTCTTT. Translating it yields CASTHLQGSPEAFF. The chain employs TRBV19 and TRBJ1-1; TRBD1 matches 7 bases. The junction had 11 bases not matched to a gene; V was cut back by 7 bases and J by 6 bases. The germline CDR1 and CDR2 sequences are LNHDA and SQIVND (reference sequence). This CDR3 contains 14 residues.

V gene TRBV7-2 combines with J gene TRBJ1-2, with D maybe TRBD1 (5 bases). This CDR3 has 15 residues. Germline CDR1 is SGHTA and CDR2 is FQGNSA. Between the trimmed V and J ends, which lost 0 bases and 2 bases, there was a span of 10 bases. CDR3 bases: TGTGCCAGCAGCTTAGCCGGGACGGCCAACTATGGCTACACCTTC. It yields the protein CASSLAGTANYGYTF.

The chain employs TRBV3-1 (or the pseudogene TRBV3-2) and TRBJ1-2; no clear D gene. The CDR3 covers 14 residues. V gave up 1 base and J gave up 4 bases, with 10 bases separating them. The germline CDR1 and CDR2 sequences are LGHDT and YNNKEL (reference sequence). DNA of the CDR3: TGTGCCAGCAGCCAAGCTCTGGGAGGCTATGGCTACACCTTC. The encoded protein is CASSQALGGYGYTF.